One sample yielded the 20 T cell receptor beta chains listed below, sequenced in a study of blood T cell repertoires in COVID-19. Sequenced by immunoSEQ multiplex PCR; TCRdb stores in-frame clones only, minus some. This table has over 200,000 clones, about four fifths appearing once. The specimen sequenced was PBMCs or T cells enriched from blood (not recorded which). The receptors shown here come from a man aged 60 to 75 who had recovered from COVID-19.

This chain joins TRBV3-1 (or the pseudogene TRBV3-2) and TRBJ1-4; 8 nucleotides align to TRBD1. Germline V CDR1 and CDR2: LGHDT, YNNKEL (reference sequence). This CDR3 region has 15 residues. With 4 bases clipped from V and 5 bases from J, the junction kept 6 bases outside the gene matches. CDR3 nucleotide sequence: TGTGCCAGCAGCCTCTTGTGGGACAGGAATGAAAAACTGTTTTTT. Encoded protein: CASSLLWDRNEKLFF.

This CDR3 reads CSAAGGGASEKLFF. CDR3 DNA sequence: TGCAGCGCCGCCGGAGGGGGGGCTAGTGAAAAACTGTTTTTT. The chain joins TRBV29-1 to TRBJ1-4, with a possible D match to TRBD1 (6 bases). V shed 7 bases and J shed 7 bases, with 19 bases lying between them. Germline-derived CDR1 and CDR2 are SQVTM and ANQGSEA. This CDR3 spans 14 amino acids.

CDR3 amino acids: CASSSTPGETQYF. CDR3 in DNA: TGCGCCAGCAGCTCGACCCCGGGGGAGACCCAGTACTTC. The chain recombines TRBV5-1 with TRBJ2-5, with a tentative D call TRBD2 (5 bases). There are 13 residues in the CDR3. Germline CDR1 is SGHRS and CDR2 is YFSETQ. Trimming pared 3 bases from V and 5 bases from J, leaving 11 bases between.

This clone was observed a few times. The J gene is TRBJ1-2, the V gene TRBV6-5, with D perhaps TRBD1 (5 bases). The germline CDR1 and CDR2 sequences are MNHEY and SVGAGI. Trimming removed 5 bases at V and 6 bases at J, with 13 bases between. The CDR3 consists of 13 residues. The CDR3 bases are TGTGCCAGCAGTACAGGTTCTGGGGATGGCTACACCTTC. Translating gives CASSTGSGDGYTF.

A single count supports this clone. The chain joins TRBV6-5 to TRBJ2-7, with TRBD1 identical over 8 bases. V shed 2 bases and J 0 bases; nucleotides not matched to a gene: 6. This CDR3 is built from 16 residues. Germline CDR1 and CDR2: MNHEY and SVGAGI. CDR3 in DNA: TGTGCCAGCAGTTACGAAGGGACAGGAGGCTCCTACGAGCAGTACTTC. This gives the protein CASSYEGTGGSYEQYF.

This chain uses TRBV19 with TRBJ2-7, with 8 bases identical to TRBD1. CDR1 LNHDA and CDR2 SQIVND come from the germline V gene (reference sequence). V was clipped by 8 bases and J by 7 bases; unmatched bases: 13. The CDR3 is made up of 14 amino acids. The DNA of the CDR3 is TGTGCCAGTCAGGACACCAGGGGGCGAAGTGAGCAGTACTTC. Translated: CASQDTRGRSEQYF. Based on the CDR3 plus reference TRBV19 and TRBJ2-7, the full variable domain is DGGITQSPKYLFRKEGQNVTLSCEQNLNHDAMYWYRQDPGQGLRLIYYSQIVNDFQKGDIAEGYSVSREKKESFPLTVTSAQKNPTAFYLCASQDTRGRSEQYFGPGTRLTVT.

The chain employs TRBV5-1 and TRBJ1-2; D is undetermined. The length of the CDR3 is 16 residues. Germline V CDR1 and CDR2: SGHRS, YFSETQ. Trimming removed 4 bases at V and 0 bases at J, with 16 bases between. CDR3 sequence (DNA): TGCGCCAGCAGCCAGGTGTACAGCTTTACTAACTATGGCTACACCTTC. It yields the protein CASSQVYSFTNYGYTF.

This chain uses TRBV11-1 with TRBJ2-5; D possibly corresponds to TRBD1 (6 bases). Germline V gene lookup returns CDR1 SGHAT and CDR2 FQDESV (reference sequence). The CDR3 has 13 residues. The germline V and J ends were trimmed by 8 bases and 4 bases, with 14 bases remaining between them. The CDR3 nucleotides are TGTGCCAGCGGAACAGGGATTACAGAGACCCAGTACTTC. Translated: CASGTGITETQYF.

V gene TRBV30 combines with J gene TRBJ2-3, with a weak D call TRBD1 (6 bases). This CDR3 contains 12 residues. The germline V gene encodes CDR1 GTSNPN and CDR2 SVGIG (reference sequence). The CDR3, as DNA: TGTGTCACGCAGGGGCCAGGAGATACGCAGTATTTT. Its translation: CVTQGPGDTQYF.

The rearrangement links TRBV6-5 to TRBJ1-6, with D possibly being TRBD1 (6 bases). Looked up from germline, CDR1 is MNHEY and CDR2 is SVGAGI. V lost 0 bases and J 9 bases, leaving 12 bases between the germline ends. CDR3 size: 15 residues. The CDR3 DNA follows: TGTGCCAGCAGTTACTCGAGGGGGACGGGTTCACCCCTCCACTTT. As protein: CASSYSRGTGSPLHF.

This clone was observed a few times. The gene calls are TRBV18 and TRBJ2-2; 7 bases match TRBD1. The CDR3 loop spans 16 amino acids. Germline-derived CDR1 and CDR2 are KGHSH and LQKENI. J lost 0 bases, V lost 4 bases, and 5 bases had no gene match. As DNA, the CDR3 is TGTGCCAGCTCACTTGGACAGGATTCGAACACCGGGGAGCTGTTTTTT. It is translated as CASSLGQDSNTGELFF. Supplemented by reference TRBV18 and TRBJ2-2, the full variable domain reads NAGVMQNPRHLVRRRGQEARLRCSPMKGHSHVYWYRQLPEEGLKFMVYLQKENIIDESGMPKERFSAEFPKEGPSILRIQQVVRGDSAAYFCASSLGQDSNTGELFFGEGSRLTVL.

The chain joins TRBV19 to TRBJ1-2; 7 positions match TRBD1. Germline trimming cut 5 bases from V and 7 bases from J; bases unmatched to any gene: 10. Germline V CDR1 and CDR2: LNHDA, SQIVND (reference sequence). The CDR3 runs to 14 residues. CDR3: CASSRLDRAVGYTF. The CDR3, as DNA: TGTGCCAGTAGTCGGCTTGACAGGGCGGTTGGCTACACCTTC.

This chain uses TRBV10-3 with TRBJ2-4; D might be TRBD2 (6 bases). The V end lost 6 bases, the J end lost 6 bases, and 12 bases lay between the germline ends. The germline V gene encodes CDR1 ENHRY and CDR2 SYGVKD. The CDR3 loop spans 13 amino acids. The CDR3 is CAISPAGGNIQYF. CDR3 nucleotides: TGTGCCATCAGCCCGGCCGGGGGAAACATTCAGTACTTC.

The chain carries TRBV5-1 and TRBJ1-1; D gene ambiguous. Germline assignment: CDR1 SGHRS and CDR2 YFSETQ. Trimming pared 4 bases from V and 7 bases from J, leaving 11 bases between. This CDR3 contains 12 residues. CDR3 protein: CASSTGGYEAFF. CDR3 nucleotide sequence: TGCGCCAGCAGCACGGGTGGATATGAAGCTTTCTTT. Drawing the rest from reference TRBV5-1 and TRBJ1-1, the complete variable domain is KAGVTQTPRYLIKTRGQQVTLSCSPISGHRSVSWYQQTPGQGLQFLFEYFSETQRNKGNFPGRFSGRQFSNSRSEMNVSTLELGDSALYLCASSTGGYEAFFGQGTRLTVV.

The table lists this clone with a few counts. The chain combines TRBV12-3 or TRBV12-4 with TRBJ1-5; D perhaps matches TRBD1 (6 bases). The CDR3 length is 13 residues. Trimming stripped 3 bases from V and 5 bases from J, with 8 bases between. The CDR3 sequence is CASSFGQYQPQHF. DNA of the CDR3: TGTGCCAGCAGTTTCGGACAGTATCAGCCCCAGCATTTT.

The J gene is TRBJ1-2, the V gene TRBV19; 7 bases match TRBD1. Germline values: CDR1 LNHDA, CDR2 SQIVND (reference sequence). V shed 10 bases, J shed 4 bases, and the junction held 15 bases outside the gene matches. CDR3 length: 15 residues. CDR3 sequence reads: CATHAGTGDVYGYTF. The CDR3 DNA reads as TGTGCCACGCACGCCGGCACAGGGGACGTCTATGGCTACACCTTC.

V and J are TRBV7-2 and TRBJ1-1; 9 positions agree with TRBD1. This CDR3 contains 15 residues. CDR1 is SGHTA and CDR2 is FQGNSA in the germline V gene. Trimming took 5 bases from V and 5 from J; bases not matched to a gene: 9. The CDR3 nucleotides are TGTGCCAGCAGCCTACAGGGACAGGGAGGGACTGAAGCTTTCTTT. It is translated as CASSLQGQGGTEAFF.

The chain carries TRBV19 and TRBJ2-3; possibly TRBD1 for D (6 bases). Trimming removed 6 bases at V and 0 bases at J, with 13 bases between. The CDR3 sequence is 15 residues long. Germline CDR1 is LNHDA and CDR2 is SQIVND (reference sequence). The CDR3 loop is CASRYGQTSTDTQYF. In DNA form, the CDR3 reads TGTGCCAGTAGGTATGGACAGACTAGCACAGATACGCAGTATTTT.

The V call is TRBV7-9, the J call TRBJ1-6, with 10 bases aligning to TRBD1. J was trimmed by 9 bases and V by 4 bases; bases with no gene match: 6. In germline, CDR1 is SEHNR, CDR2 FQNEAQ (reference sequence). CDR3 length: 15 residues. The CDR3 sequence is CASSSADRGPSPLHF. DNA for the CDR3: TGTGCCAGCAGCTCCGCAGACAGGGGGCCTTCACCCCTCCACTTT.

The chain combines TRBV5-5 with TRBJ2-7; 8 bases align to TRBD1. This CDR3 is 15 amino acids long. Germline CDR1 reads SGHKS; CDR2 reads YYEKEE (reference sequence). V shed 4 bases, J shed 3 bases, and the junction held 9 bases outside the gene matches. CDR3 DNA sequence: TGTGCCAGCAGCGCATCCGGGACAGGAGACTACGAGCAGTACTTC. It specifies CASSASGTGDYEQYF.